The sequence of this T cell receptor beta chain was determined in a study of blood T cell repertoires in COVID-19. Germline-derived CDR1 and CDR2 are MNHNS and SASEGT. The CDR3 runs to 17 residues. Germline trimming cut 2 bases from V and 4 bases from J; bases unmatched to any gene: 11. In the authors' workflow: Cell counts per sample came from amplifying reference gene primers. TCRdb's copy holds only in-frame clones and misses some; the assay was immunoSEQ multiplex PCR. V and J calls and clone size are given by that table; D and trimming were obtained from the DNA. This sample has 200,000 to 250,000 clones, with approximately 83% found just once.

This clonotype was obtained from a man aged 25 to 40 who had recovered from COVID-19. The sequenced material came from peripheral blood. The chain uses TRBV6-1 and TRBJ2-1; 7 nucleotides match TRBD1. CDR3 sequence: CASSEPDRPVPYNEQFF. CDR3 coding DNA: TGTGCCAGCAGTGAACCGGACAGGCCTGTTCCTTACAATGAGCAGTTCTTC.